These T cell receptor beta chains were read from a single sample in a study of blood T cell repertoires in COVID-19. Measured with immunoSEQ multiplex PCR; TCRdb has only the in-frame clones, and not every one. The sample records about 52,000 clones, 85% to 90% being singletons. The sample comprised peripheral blood. These receptors were collected from a man older than 75 with active or convalescent COVID-19. Both conserved end residues are part of each CDR3. A D gene is named only where the DNA matches it firmly. Size is omitted from some rows. Given values are once, few, many or a class for expanded clones.

J | V | D | size | CDR3 | DNA
TRBJ1-1 | TRBV19 | NA | NA | CASMRRVYTEAFF | TGTGCCAGTATGCGCAGGGTGTACACTGAAGCTTTCTTT
TRBJ2-3 | TRBV6-5 | NA | NA | CASTRGSTDTQYF | TGTGCCAGCACCAGGGGTAGCACAGATACGCAGTATTTT
TRBJ2-7 | TRBV18 | TRBD1 | NA | CASSPGTGPYEQYF | TGTGCCAGCTCACCTGGGACAGGGCCCTACGAGCAGTACTTC
TRBJ1-6 | TRBV19 | NA | NA | CASSFGGGNSPLHF | TGTGCCAGTAGTTTTGGGGGAGGCAATTCACCCCTCCACTTT
TRBJ2-7 | TRBV4-1 | TRBD1 | NA | CASSQDFGTGYEQYF | TGCGCCAGCAGCCAAGATTTCGGGACAGGTTACGAGCAGTACTTC
TRBJ2-7 | TRBV27 | TRBD1 | NA | CASSSLRDRVIYEQYF | TGTGCCAGCAGTTCCCTCCGGGACAGGGTCATATACGAGCAGTACTTC
TRBJ2-5 | TRBV18 | NA | NA | CASSPRSYGPGETQYF | TGTGCCAGCTCACCACGGTCGTATGGGCCGGGGGAGACCCAGTACTTC
TRBJ1-3 | TRBV9 | NA | NA | CASSLTGGPGNTIYF | TGTGCCAGCAGCCTGACGGGGGGTCCTGGAAACACCATATATTTT
TRBJ2-7 | TRBV3-1/TRBV3-2 | NA | NA | CASSLTAGIHEQYF | TGTGCCAGCAGCCTCACAGCAGGGATCCACGAGCAGTACTTC
TRBJ2-5 | TRBV6-2/TRBV6-3 | NA | NA | CASSYGPGQETQYF | TGTGCCAGCAGTTACGGTCCAGGCCAAGAGACCCAGTACTTC
TRBJ2-7 | TRBV13 | NA | once | CASSLQGSVYEQYF | TGTGCCAGCAGCTTACAGGGTAGTGTCTACGAGCAGTACTTC
TRBJ2-7 | TRBV5-6 | TRBD2 | NA | CASSSYGLAGVEQYF | TGTGCCAGCAGCTCCTATGGACTAGCGGGAGTCGAGCAGTACTTC
TRBJ1-2 | TRBV24-1 | TRBD1 | NA | CATSTPPLGTGNGYTF | TGTGCCACCAGTACTCCCCCTCTAGGGACAGGGAATGGCTACACCTTC
TRBJ1-1 | TRBV27 | TRBD1 | NA | CASSQSSTGAGVNTEAFF | TGTGCCAGCAGTCAGAGTTCGACAGGGGCGGGAGTGAACACTGAAGCTTTCTTT
TRBJ1-6 | TRBV23-1 | NA | NA | CASSQTGGVGSPLHF | TGCGCCAGCAGTCAAACAGGTGGTGTCGGCTCACCCCTCCACTTT
TRBJ1-6 | TRBV27 | NA | NA | CASSLWDTVNNSPLHF | TGTGCCAGCAGTTTATGGGACACTGTTAATAATTCACCCCTCCACTTT
TRBJ1-6 | TRBV12-3/TRBV12-4 | TRBD1 | once | CASNGQGASPLHF | TGTGCCAGCAACGGACAGGGAGCGTCACCCCTCCACTTT